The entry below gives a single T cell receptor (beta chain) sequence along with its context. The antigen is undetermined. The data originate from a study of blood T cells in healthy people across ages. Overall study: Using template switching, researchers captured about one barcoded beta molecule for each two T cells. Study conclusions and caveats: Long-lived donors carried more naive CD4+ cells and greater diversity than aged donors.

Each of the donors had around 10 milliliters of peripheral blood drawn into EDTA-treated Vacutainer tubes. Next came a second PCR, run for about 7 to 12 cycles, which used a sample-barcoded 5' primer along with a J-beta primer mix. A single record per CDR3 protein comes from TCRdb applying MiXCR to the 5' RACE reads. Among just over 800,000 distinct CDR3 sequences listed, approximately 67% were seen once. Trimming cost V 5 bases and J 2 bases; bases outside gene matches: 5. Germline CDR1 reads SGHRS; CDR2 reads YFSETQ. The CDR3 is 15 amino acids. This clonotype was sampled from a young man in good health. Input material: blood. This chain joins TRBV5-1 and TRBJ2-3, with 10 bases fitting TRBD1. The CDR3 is CASRKGQGHTDTQYF. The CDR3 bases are TGCGCCAGCAGGAAGGGACAGGGGCACACAGATACGCAGTATTTT. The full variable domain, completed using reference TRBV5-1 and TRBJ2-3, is KAGVTQTPRYLIKTRGQQVTLSCSPISGHRSVSWYQQTPGQGLQFLFEYFSETQRNKGNFPGRFSGRQFSNSRSEMNVSTLELGDSALYLCASRKGQGHTDTQYFGPGTRLTVL.